This T cell receptor (beta chain) was profiled in a study of blood T cell repertoires in COVID-19. Study overall: Samples came from the United States, Italy and Spain, spanning acute and convalescent COVID-19.

Authors' analysis steps: Amplification from reference gene primers served as the basis for estimated nucleated cell counts. Sequenced by immunoSEQ multiplex PCR; TCRdb stores in-frame clones only, minus some. That table gives V, J and clone size, and the DNA gave D and trimming. This sample yields about 28,000 clones, of which around 90% are seen a single time; about a tenth belongs to the top ten. The ends were cut back, 2 bases at V and 6 bases at J, with 14 bases in the middle. The CDR3 is 15 residues long. Germline CDR1 KGHSH, CDR2 LQKENI. This TCR was sampled from a human donor in a cohort sampled during active COVID-19. This rearrangement joins TRBV18 to TRBJ1-5; D is undetermined. The sample was peripheral blood. The CDR3 DNA reads as TGTGCCAGCTCACCAATGAGAACAGAGGGTCAGCCCCAGCATTTT. Its protein product is CASSPMRTEGQPQHF.